This record concerns one TCR beta chain sequence. Clinical history as reported by participants underpinned cohort assignment. Clones were read by immunoSEQ multiplex PCR, and TCRdb kept only the in-frame ones, dropping some. There are about 330,000 clones in the sample; around 90% occur only once, and around 20% lies in the top ten. The CDR3 totals 16 residues. V was clipped by 7 bases and J by 4 bases; unmatched bases: 9. In germline, CDR1 is SEHNR, CDR2 FQNEAQ (reference sequence). This sample was included in a study of blood T cell repertoires in COVID-19. This sequence joins TRBV7-9 and TRBJ2-2; 10 nucleotides align to TRBD2. The TCR comes from a woman in her twenties or thirties who had recovered from COVID-19. Sequences were obtained from PBMCs or T cells enriched from blood (not recorded which). The CDR3 region has the DNA TGTGCCAGCACCATTGGTAGCGGGGGGCTCACCGGGGAGCTGTTTTTT. This sequence encodes CASTIGSGGLTGELFF. Full variable domain (remainder filled in from reference TRBV7-9 and TRBJ2-2): DTGVSQNPRHKITKRGQNVTFRCDPISEHNRLYWYRQTLGQGPEFLTYFQNEAQLEKSRLLSDRFSAERPKGSFSTLEIQRTEQGDSAMYLCASTIGSGGLTGELFFGEGSRLTVL.